What follows are 19 T cell receptor beta chains derived from one specimen sequenced in a study of CD8 T cell repertoires and HIV-1 epitope variants. Generated by immunoSEQ multiplex PCR, the TCRdb table keeps only in-frame clones and is missing some. This table holds tens of thousands of clones, roughly four fifths found once. Sequencing was done on a sample of uncultured baseline CD8+ T cells from peripheral blood mononuclear cells (PBMCs). The receptor set was obtained from a male donor with HIV.

This clone was recorded once. The chain recombines TRBV23-1 with TRBJ2-7, with D unresolved. TRBV23-1 is designated an ORF whose function remains uncertain. V was pared by 0 bases and J by 4 bases, with 10 bases between. The CDR3 covers 14 residues. CDR3 protein: CASSQSDSGYEQYF. CDR3 bases: TGCGCCAGCAGTCAATCGGATTCCGGATACGAGCAGTACTTC.

The count of this clone is one. V and J are TRBV4-1 and TRBJ2-1, with 10 bases lining up with TRBD2. After removal of 0 bases from V and 10 bases from J, the junction contained 6 bases not matched to a gene. The CDR3 is made up of 15 amino acids. Per germline, CDR1 MGHRA and CDR2 YSYEKL. CDR3 residues: CASSQETAGGAEQFF. DNA of the CDR3: TGCGCCAGCAGCCAAGAGACAGCGGGAGGGGCCGAGCAGTTCTTC.

This clone was detected a few times. CDR3 nucleotide sequence: TGTGCCAGCAGTGTAATTGGAGGTCTAGCGGCCTACAATGAGCAGTTCTTC. Protein product: CASSVIGGLAAYNEQFF. The V and J genes are TRBV6-1 and TRBJ2-1, with 7 bases aligning to TRBD2. Germline assignment: CDR1 MNHNS and CDR2 SASEGT. J was trimmed by 2 bases and V by 4 bases; bases with no gene match: 11. This CDR3 is built from 17 residues.

The CDR3 nucleotides are TGTGCCAGCAAGTTCGGTACAACTAATGAAAAACTGTTTTTT. This sequence encodes CASKFGTTNEKLFF. This chain connects TRBV28 to TRBJ1-4; D remains unclear. Germline CDR1 is MDHEN and CDR2 is SYDVKM. The V gene lost 7 bases and the J gene lost 0 bases, with 9 bases spanning the gap. This CDR3 comprises 14 residues.

The J gene is TRBJ1-2, the V gene TRBV4-2; 11 bases align to TRBD1. With V trimmed by 0 bases and J by 0 bases, 6 bases remained unmatched. Looked up from germline, CDR1 is LGHNA and CDR2 is YNFKEQ. The CDR3 is made up of 18 amino acids. DNA of the CDR3: TGTGCCAGCAGCCAAGAATGGGACAGGGGGTATCCTAACTATGGCTACACCTTC. It translates to CASSQEWDRGYPNYGYTF.

This chain joins TRBV7-9 and TRBJ1-1; 10 bases fit TRBD1. The junction had 3 bases not matched to a gene; V was cut back by 5 bases and J by 0 bases. Germline V lookup: CDR1 SEHNR, CDR2 FQNEAQ (reference sequence). The CDR3 runs 15 residues. CDR3 bases: TGTGCCAGCAGCCCGGGACAGGGGATGAACACTGAAGCTTTCTTT. It translates to CASSPGQGMNTEAFF.

V usage is TRBV19 and J usage is TRBJ1-5; D is uncertain. The CDR3 has 12 amino acids. V dropped 8 bases and J dropped 9 bases, with 14 bases sitting between them. Germline V gives CDR1 LNHDA, CDR2 SQIVND (reference sequence). The CDR3 bases are TGTGCCAGTCGCCCGGGGAGTCGGCCCCAGCATTTT. As protein: CASRPGSRPQHF.

The chain couples TRBV7-9 to TRBJ1-1, with a weak D call TRBD1 (6 bases). CDR3 length equals 12 residues. Looked up from germline, CDR1 is SEHNR and CDR2 is FQNEAQ (reference sequence). V lost 1 base to trimming and J lost 8 bases, with 8 bases between them. The CDR3 reads CASSLGTVEAFF. In DNA, the CDR3 is TGTGCCAGCAGCTTAGGGACAGTCGAAGCTTTCTTT.

V gene TRBV7-2 combines with J gene TRBJ2-7; 7 bases match TRBD1. Unmatched junction bases numbered 7, after V lost 5 bases and J lost 3 bases. CDR1 SGHTA and CDR2 FQGNSA come from the germline V gene. This CDR3 spans 14 amino acids. The CDR3 region has the DNA TGTGCCAGCAGCCAAGGGACAGTCGACTACGAGCAGTACTTC. The encoded protein is CASSQGTVDYEQYF.

A single count supports this clone. This chain joins TRBV4-2 and TRBJ2-6; no reliable D call. Germline-derived CDR1 and CDR2 are LGHNA and YNFKEQ. Trimming took off 3 bases at V and 1 base at J, with 7 bases between the two ends. There are 15 residues in the CDR3. CDR3 loop: CASSQGMSGANVLTF. The CDR3, as DNA: TGTGCCAGCAGCCAGGGCATGTCTGGGGCCAACGTCCTGACTTTC.

Ten or more counts support this clone. J is TRBJ1-2 and V is TRBV28, with D possibly being TRBD1 (5 bases). This CDR3 spans 14 amino acids. Germline CDR1 is MDHEN and CDR2 is SYDVKM. V was cut by 7 bases and J by 6 bases, with 18 bases left in between. The chain's CDR3 is CASNPPGAVDGYTF. CDR3 DNA sequence: TGTGCCAGCAACCCCCCCGGGGCAGTGGATGGCTACACCTTC.

This clone appeared a single time. The chain couples TRBV18 to TRBJ2-1, with 12 bases identical to TRBD2. J gave up 7 bases and V 1 base, and 8 bases lay outside the gene matches. The CDR3 totals 17 residues. Germline loops: CDR1 KGHSH, CDR2 LQKENI. In DNA form, the CDR3 reads TGTGCCAGCTCACCACGGGGGACTAGCGGGTCCCCTAATGAGCAGTTCTTC. This codes for CASSPRGTSGSPNEQFF.

The V and J genes are TRBV7-8 and TRBJ1-1, with TRBD1 as a possible D gene (6 bases). Trimming took off 5 bases at V and 8 bases at J, with 15 bases between the two ends. This CDR3 has 13 residues. Germline V gene sequence: CDR1 SGHVS, CDR2 FQNEAQ. As DNA, the CDR3 is TGTGCCAGCAGCCCTGGACAGCGCCTAGAAGCTTTCTTT. It is translated as CASSPGQRLEAFF.

The rearrangement uses TRBV4-1 and TRBJ2-5; 8 bases agree with TRBD2. Per the germline V gene, CDR1 is MGHRA and CDR2 is YSYEKL. The length of the CDR3 is 15 residues. J was trimmed by 1 base and V by 5 bases; bases with no gene match: 6. CDR3 DNA: TGCGCCAGCAGCGGAGGGGGACTAGGCCAAGAGACCCAGTACTTC. It is translated as CASSGGGLGQETQYF.

The chain is built from TRBV7-9 and TRBJ1-3, with D perhaps TRBD1 (6 bases). CDR1 and CDR2 from the germline V gene are SEHNR and FQNEAQ (reference sequence). This CDR3 has 17 amino acids. V was pared by 4 bases and J by 1 base, with 17 bases between. This CDR3 is CASSWPGQQPSGNTIYF. The CDR3 DNA sequence: TGTGCCAGCAGCTGGCCGGGACAACAACCTTCTGGAAACACCATATATTTT. The full variable domain, rest sourced from reference TRBV7-9 and TRBJ1-3, is DTGVSQNPRHKITKRGQNVTFRCDPISEHNRLYWYRQTLGQGPEFLTYFQNEAQLEKSRLLSDRFSAERPKGSFSTLEIQRTEQGDSAMYLCASSWPGQQPSGNTIYFGEGSWLTVV.

The chain recombines TRBV6-1 with TRBJ1-1, with D uncertain. Germline values: CDR1 MNHNS, CDR2 SASEGT. The CDR3 is 14 amino acids. V dropped 7 bases and J dropped 7 bases, with 19 bases sitting between them. The CDR3 spells CASIRDPVPGEAFF. CDR3 bases: TGTGCCAGCATCCGGGATCCGGTCCCCGGTGAAGCTTTCTTT.

The chain uses TRBV2 and TRBJ2-5; tentatively, D is TRBD1 or TRBD2 (5 bases each). CDR1 is SNHLY, CDR2 FYNNEI, per germline. V shed 4 bases and J shed 1 base, with 10 bases lying between them. The CDR3 contains 14 residues. In DNA, the CDR3 is TGTGCCAGCAGTGGGGACCGCTTCCAAGAGACCCAGTACTTC. Translation gives CASSGDRFQETQYF.

This clone was observed a handful of times. The chain couples TRBV5-6 to TRBJ1-1; the match to TRBD1 covers 7 bases. Trimming at V came to 0 bases and at J to 4 bases, leaving 3 bases not matched to a gene. The CDR3 has 14 amino acids. CDR1 SGHDT and CDR2 YYEEEE come from the germline V gene. The CDR3 DNA is TGTGCCAGCAGCTTGGGGACAGGCTTCACTGAAGCTTTCTTT. Its translation is CASSLGTGFTEAFF.

This rearrangement joins TRBV6-1 to TRBJ2-5, with 9 nucleotides matching TRBD1. Germline V CDR1 and CDR2: MNHNS, SASEGT. The CDR3 is 17 residues long. J lost 2 bases, V lost 2 bases, and 9 bases had no gene match. CDR3 DNA: TGTGCCAGCAGTGAATCAACCGGGACAGGGTTTCAAGAGACCCAGTACTTC. Protein: CASSESTGTGFQETQYF.